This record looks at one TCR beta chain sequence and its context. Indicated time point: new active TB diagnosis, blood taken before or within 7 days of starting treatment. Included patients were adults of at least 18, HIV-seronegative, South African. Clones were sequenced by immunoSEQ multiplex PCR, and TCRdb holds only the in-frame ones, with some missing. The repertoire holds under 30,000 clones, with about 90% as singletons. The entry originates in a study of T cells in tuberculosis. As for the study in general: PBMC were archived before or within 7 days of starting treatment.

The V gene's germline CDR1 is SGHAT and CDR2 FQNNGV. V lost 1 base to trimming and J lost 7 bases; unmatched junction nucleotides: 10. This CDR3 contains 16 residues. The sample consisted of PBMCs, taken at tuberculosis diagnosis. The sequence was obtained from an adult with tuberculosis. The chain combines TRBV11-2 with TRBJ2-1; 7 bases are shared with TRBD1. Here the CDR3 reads CASSLATGKQANEQFF. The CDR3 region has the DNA TGTGCCAGCAGCTTAGCGACAGGGAAGCAAGCAAATGAGCAGTTCTTC. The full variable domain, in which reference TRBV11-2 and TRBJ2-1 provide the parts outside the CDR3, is EAGVAQSPRYKIIEKRQSVAFWCNPISGHATLYWYQQILGQGPKLLIQFQNNGVVDDSQLPKDRFSAERLKGVDSTLKIQPAKLEDSAVYLCASSLATGKQANEQFFGPGTRLTVL.